Listed below are T cell receptor beta chains from one sample, sequenced in a study of OX40 agonist ivuxolimab in advanced cancers. Assay: immunoSEQ multiplex PCR; the TCRdb copy retains only in-frame clones and omits some. This table has tens of thousands of clones, around 85% appearing once. This specimen was CD4+ or CD8+ T cells sorted from blood, taken in a trial of the OX40 agonist ivuxolimab. The source of these receptors is an adult with an advanced solid tumor such as melanoma, head and neck, liver or kidney cancer. The CDR3 runs from the conserved cysteine through the conserved F or W. The order of the fields is V gene, CDR3 length, J gene, D gene, CDR3 protein. D genes are given only for firm matches.

TRBV14	15	TRBJ1-2	TRBD1	CASSQAGTGSYGYTF
TRBV9	16	TRBJ1-3	TRBD1	CASSVGQGRSGNTIYF
TRBV9	15	TRBJ2-3	.	CASSVAPHRTDTQYF
TRBV2	14	TRBJ2-5	.	CASSWTESQETQYF
TRBV19	15	TRBJ1-5	.	CASSPQGRVNQPQHF
TRBV19	14	TRBJ1-1	.	CASKRSGRNTEAFF
TRBV5-4	15	TRBJ2-5	.	CASSLEGSVQETQYF
TRBV6-1	12	TRBJ1-5	.	CASREVNQPQHF
TRBV7-2	16	TRBJ2-1	TRBD2	CASSLVQRGAYNEQFF
TRBV7-8	14	TRBJ2-5	.	CASSRDGGQETQYF
TRBV19	13	TRBJ2-2	.	CASSIRDTGELFF
TRBV13	13	TRBJ2-1	TRBD1	CASSIRQGYEQFF
TRBV5-4	14	TRBJ2-3	TRBD1	CASSFTGARDTQYF
TRBV6-6	14	TRBJ1-2	TRBD1	CASSRDSGRYGYTF
TRBV5-4	13	TRBJ1-2	.	CASSLQGAGGYTF
TRBV4-2	15	TRBJ1-2	.	CASSQVAGDSYGYTF
TRBV5-1	13	TRBJ1-1	.	CASSWTENTEAFF
TRBV30	15	TRBJ1-2	.	CAWSSASGYNYGYTF
TRBV6-6	16	TRBJ2-2	TRBD1	CASSRLGQENTGELFF
TRBV9	12	TRBJ1-2	.	CASSNPRGGYTF
TRBV7-9	15	TRBJ1-3	TRBD1	CASSNDRVVGNTIYF
TRBV4-1	15	TRBJ2-7	.	CASSQVLASNYEQYF
TRBV10-3	12	TRBJ2-1	.	CAVGGPGSEQFF
TRBV7-3	16	TRBJ2-2	TRBD1	CASSFPTGESPGELFF
TRBV5-1	16	TRBJ1-3	TRBD1	CASSRDRGLAGNTIYF
TRBV28	14	TRBJ1-5	TRBD1	CASSLDRGSQPQHF
TRBV7-2	13	TRBJ1-2	.	CASSRGLNYGYTF
TRBV1	17	TRBJ2-1	.	CTSSHRAQLSSYNEQFF
TRBV30	15	TRBJ2-7	TRBD1	CAWGGRQGVGAEQYF